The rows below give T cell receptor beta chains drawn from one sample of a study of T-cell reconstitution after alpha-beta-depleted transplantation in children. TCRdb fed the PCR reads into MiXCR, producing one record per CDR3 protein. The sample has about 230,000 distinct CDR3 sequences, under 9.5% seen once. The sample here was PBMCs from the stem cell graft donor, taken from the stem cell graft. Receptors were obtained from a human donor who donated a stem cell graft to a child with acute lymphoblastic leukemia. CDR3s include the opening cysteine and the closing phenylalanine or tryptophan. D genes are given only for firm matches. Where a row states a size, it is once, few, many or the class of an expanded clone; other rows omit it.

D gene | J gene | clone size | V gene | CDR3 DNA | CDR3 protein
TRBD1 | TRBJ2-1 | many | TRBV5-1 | TGCGCCAGCAGCTTGTCGACAGGGATGGGGAATGAGCAGTTCTTC | CASSLSTGMGNEQFF
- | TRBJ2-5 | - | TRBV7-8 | TGTGCCAGCAGCTCATTGGAGGTCGGGTTCCAAGAGACCCAGTACTTC | CASSSLEVGFQETQYF
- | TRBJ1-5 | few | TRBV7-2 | TGTGCCAGCAGCTTACGAATGGGTCAGCCCCAGCATTTT | CASSLRMGQPQHF
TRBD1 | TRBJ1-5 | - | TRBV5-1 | TGCGCCAGCAGCAAAACCGGACAGGGTCCTCAGCCCCAGCATTTT | CASSKTGQGPQPQHF
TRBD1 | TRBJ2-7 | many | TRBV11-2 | TGTGCCAGCAGCCCGCCATTCTCGGACAGGGTCTACGAGCAGTACTTC | CASSPPFSDRVYEQYF
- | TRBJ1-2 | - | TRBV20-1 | TGCAGTGCTAGTCTTGCCCTTGTGAACCCTAACTATGGCTACACCTTC | CSASLALVNPNYGYTF
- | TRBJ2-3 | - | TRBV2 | TGTGCCAGCAAAAGGGATGCGCTCTCAGATACGCAGTATTTT | CASKRDALSDTQYF
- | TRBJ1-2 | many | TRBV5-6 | TGTGCCAGCAGCTTGGGGGCAATCAAAAAGAGCTACACCTTC | CASSLGAIKKSYTF
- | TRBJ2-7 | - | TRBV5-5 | TGTGCCAGCAGCTTGGAGGATAACACGTACGAGCAGTACTTC | CASSLEDNTYEQYF
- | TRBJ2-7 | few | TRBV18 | TGTGCCAGCTCACCACCGACGGGTTTCTCCTACGAGCAGTACTTC | CASSPPTGFSYEQYF
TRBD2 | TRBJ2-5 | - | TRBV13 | TGTGCCAGCAGCTTACGTAGCGGGGTCGGGGAGACCCAGTACTTC | CASSLRSGVGETQYF
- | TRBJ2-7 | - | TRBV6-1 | TGTGCCAGCAGTGAATCCATTTACTCCTCGGCCTACGAGCAGTACTTC | CASSESIYSSAYEQYF
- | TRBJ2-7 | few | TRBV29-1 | TGCAGCGTTGATGGCGGGACATTAAGCTACGAGCAGTACTTC | CSVDGGTLSYEQYF
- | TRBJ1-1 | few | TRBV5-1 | TGCGCCAGCAGCTTGGCCGAAGGTAGTGAAGCTTTCTTT | CASSLAEGSEAFF
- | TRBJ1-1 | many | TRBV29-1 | TGCAGCGCTAAGACGGTCGCTGCGACTGAAGCTTTCTTT | CSAKTVAATEAFF
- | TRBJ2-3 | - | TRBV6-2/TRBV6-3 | TGTGCCAGCAGTTACACAAGTTTTGGACAGTATACAGATACGCAGTATTTT | CASSYTSFGQYTDTQYF
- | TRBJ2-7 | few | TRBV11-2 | TGTGCCAGCAGCTCCCCAGCCTACGAGCAGTACTTC | CASSSPAYEQYF
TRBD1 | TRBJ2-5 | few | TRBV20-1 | TGCAGTGCTAGAACGGACAGGGACCAAGAGACCCAGTACTTC | CSARTDRDQETQYF
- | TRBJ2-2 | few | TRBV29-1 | TGCAGCGTTGAAGGGGCGGCGTACACCGGGGAGCTGTTTTTT | CSVEGAAYTGELFF
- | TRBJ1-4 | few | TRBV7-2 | TGTGCCAGCAGGACCGGGGCTCGGGGCGCGGAAAAACTGTTTTTT | CASRTGARGAEKLFF
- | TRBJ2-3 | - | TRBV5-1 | TGCGCCAGCAGCTTGCTGGGGGGCGCAGATACGCAGTATTTT | CASSLLGGADTQYF
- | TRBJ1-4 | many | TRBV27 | TGTGCCAGCAGCTTTTCCCCGAGTGCAACTAATGAAAAACTGTTTTTT | CASSFSPSATNEKLFF
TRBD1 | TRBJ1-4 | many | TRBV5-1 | TGCGCCAGCAGCCCGAGGGACAGCTATAATGAAAAACTGTTTTTT | CASSPRDSYNEKLFF
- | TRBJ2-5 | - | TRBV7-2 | TGTGCCAGCAGCTTAAGCCTCAGTTCCGAGACCCAGTACTTC | CASSLSLSSETQYF
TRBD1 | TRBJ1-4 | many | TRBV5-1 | TGCGCCAGCAGCTCCGGACAGGCTGAAAAACTGTTTTTT | CASSSGQAEKLFF
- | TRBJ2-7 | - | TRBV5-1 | TGCGCCAGCAGCCCACGTACTTCAATATACGAGCAGTACTTC | CASSPRTSIYEQYF
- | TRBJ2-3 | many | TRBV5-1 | TGCGCCAGCCGGACAGCTAGCACAGATACGCAGTATTTT | CASRTASTDTQYF
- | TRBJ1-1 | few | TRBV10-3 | TGTGCCATCAGTGAGGGTCGGTTCTCGAACACTGAAGCTTTCTTT | CAISEGRFSNTEAFF
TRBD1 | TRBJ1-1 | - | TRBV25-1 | TGTGCCAGCAGTGGCCAAAGGGACAGGTTCTCGCGGAACACTGAAGCTTTCTTT | CASSGQRDRFSRNTEAFF
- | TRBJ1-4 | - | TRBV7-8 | TGTGCCAGCAGCTTACAGTCGACAGCAACTAATGAAAAACTGTTTTTT | CASSLQSTATNEKLFF
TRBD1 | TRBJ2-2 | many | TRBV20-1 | TGCAGTGCGCCGGGACAGGGAAATTCCGGGGAGCTGTTTTTT | CSAPGQGNSGELFF
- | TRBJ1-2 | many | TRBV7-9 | TGTGCCAGCAGCTTAGGAGGGGTCGGCTACACCTTC | CASSLGGVGYTF
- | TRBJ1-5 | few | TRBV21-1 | TGTGCCAGCAGCATATGGACAGGGGGAGGTAGCAATCAGCCCCAGCATTTT | CASSIWTGGGSNQPQHF
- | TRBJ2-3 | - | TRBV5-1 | TGCGCCAGCAGCCCGCGGAGTCCAGATACGCAGTATTTT | CASSPRSPDTQYF
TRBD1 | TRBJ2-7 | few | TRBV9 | TGTGCCAGCGGGGGCACAGGGGGATCCTCCTACGAGCAGTACTTC | CASGGTGGSSYEQYF
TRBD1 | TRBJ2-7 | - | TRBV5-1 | TGCGCCAGCAGCCCGGACAGGGGGCACGACGAGCTGTACTTC | CASSPDRGHDELYF
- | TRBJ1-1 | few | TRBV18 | TGTGCCAGCTCACGGGGGGCGGAGGCTGAAGCTTTCTTT | CASSRGAEAEAFF
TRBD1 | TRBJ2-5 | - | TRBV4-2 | TGTGCCAGCAGCCAAAGCGTGACAGGGGAAGAGACCCAGTACTTC | CASSQSVTGEETQYF
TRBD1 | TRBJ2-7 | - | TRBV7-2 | TGTGCCAGCAGTTTAAGCAGACAGGGACCCTCCTACGAGCAGTACTTC | CASSLSRQGPSYEQYF
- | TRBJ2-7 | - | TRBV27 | TGTGCCAGCAGTTTATTTCCTCGGGACACCGACTACGAGCAGTACTTC | CASSLFPRDTDYEQYF
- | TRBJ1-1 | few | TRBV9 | TGTGCCAGCAGCGTAGCCCCCCCAAGGGGAACTGAAGCTTTCTTT | CASSVAPPRGTEAFF
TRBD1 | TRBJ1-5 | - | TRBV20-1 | TGCAGTGCTAACAGGGGAATCAATCAGCCCCAGCATTTT | CSANRGINQPQHF
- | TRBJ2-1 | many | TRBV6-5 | TGTGCCAGCAGTCGAGTCAATAATCGGTACAATGAGCAGTTCTTC | CASSRVNNRYNEQFF
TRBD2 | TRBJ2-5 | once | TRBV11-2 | TGTGCCAGCAGCTTCCGGCTAGCGGCCCAAGAGACCCAGTACTTC | CASSFRLAAQETQYF
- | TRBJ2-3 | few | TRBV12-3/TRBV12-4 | TGTGCCAGCAGCGACATAGTCACAGATACGCAGTATTTT | CASSDIVTDTQYF
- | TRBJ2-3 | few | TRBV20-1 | TGCAGTGCTAGAAGAGGGGTCGGGGGTAGGGATACGCAGTATTTT | CSARRGVGGRDTQYF
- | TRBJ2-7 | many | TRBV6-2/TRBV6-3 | TGTGCCAGCAGTTACAGCGGGGACAGATCCTACGAGCAGTACTTC | CASSYSGDRSYEQYF
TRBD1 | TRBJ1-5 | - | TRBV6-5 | TGTGCCAGCAGTTACGACAGGGGGAATCAGCCCCAGCATTTT | CASSYDRGNQPQHF
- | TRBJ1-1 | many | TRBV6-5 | TGTGCCAGCAGCGGCTGGGAGAACACTGAAGCTTTCTTT | CASSGWENTEAFF
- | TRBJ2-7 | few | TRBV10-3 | TGTGCCATCAGTGCCCGGCAGGGGTGGTACGAGCAGTACTTC | CAISARQGWYEQYF
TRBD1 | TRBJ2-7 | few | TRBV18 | TGTGCCAGCTCACCCACAGGGGTCCCTCAATCCTCCGAGCAGTACTTC | CASSPTGVPQSSEQYF
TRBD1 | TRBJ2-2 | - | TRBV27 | TGTGCCAGCAGTTTCGCGGGACAGGGTTTCACCGGGGAGCTGTTTTTT | CASSFAGQGFTGELFF
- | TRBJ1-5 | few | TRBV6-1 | TGTGCCAGCCAGGCCGGGATTAGCAATCAGCCCCAGCATTTT | CASQAGISNQPQHF
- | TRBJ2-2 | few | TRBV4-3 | TGCGCCAGCAGCCAAGATCAGGGGGGGAGCACCGGGGAGCTGTTTTTT | CASSQDQGGSTGELFF